These 27 T cell receptor beta chains originate from one sample sequenced in a study of cytomegalovirus exposure and HLA in healthy donors. Both 60 Vbeta primers and 13 Jbeta primers went into the PCR. Sequencing was performed with immunoSEQ multiplex PCR; in TCRdb, only in-frame clones are kept and a portion is missing. The sample shows approximately 150,000 clones, 80% to 85% of them seen only once. Sample: PBMCs. These receptors were collected from a male donor in good health and CMV-seronegative.

V gene TRBV29-1 combines with J gene TRBJ2-4; no firm D call. This CDR3 comprises 13 residues. Germline CDR1 SQVTM, CDR2 ANQGSEA. Trimming took 7 bases from V and 0 from J, leaving 10 bases between them. The CDR3 here is CSAVGLAKNIQYF. The CDR3 DNA follows: TGCAGCGCGGTTGGGCTAGCCAAAAACATTCAGTACTTC.

The table lists this clone with a few counts. The rearrangement links TRBV19 to TRBJ1-5, with a weak D call TRBD1 (5 bases). The CDR3 extends over 13 amino acids. Germline V gene lookup returns CDR1 LNHDA and CDR2 SQIVND (reference sequence). V was pared by 5 bases and J by 5 bases, with 10 bases between. The CDR3 DNA follows: TGTGCCAGTAGTGGGACGGGAGATCAGCCCCAGCATTTT. Protein: CASSGTGDQPQHF.

CDR3: CASSRRVSPSGTEAFF. The CDR3, as DNA: TGCGCCAGCAGCCGGAGGGTTTCGCCTTCGGGCACTGAAGCTTTCTTT. V usage is TRBV4-3 and J usage is TRBJ1-1, with D uncertain. The CDR3 extends over 16 amino acids. V lost 4 bases and J lost 4, with 19 bases in between. Looked up from germline, CDR1 is LGHNA and CDR2 is YSLEER.

The rearrangement links TRBV27 to TRBJ1-5, with D hard to call. CDR1 and CDR2 from the germline V gene are MNHEY and SMNVEV (reference sequence). CDR3 size: 16 residues. V shed 2 bases and J shed 3 bases, with 14 bases lying between them. CDR3 sequence: CASSLNGFGLNQPQHF. The CDR3 DNA reads TGTGCCAGCAGTTTAAATGGTTTTGGCCTCAATCAGCCCCAGCATTTT.

CDR3 in amino acids: CASSSPGAPKAQYF. The CDR3 DNA is TGCGCCAGCAGCTCCCCCGGAGCCCCGAAGGCCCAGTACTTC. The chain employs TRBV4-1 and TRBJ2-5, with D unresolved. Germline assignment: CDR1 MGHRA and CDR2 YSYEKL. Trimming cost V 5 bases and J 9 bases, with 19 bases left between them. The CDR3 loop spans 14 amino acids.

The chain joins TRBV10-3 to TRBJ1-1; D is unresolved. The CDR3 extends over 14 amino acids. Between the trimmed V and J ends, which lost 3 bases and 6 bases, there was a span of 14 bases. From germline, CDR1 is ENHRY and CDR2 SYGVKD. In DNA form, the CDR3 reads TGTGCCATCAGTGATGCAGTCAGCGGCGCTGAAGCTTTCTTT. Translated, it gives CAISDAVSGAEAFF.

This chain links TRBV21-1 with TRBJ1-6; the table's TRBD1 call for D was not verified on the DNA. TRBV21-1 represents a pseudogene. This CDR3 contains 18 residues. For the CDR3, the DNA is TGTGCCAGCAGCCTACAAGGAGTCAGGGTGGATTGGGATTCACCCCTCCACTTT. Its translation: CASSLQGVRVDWDSPLHF.

The chain couples TRBV5-1 to TRBJ1-2; D possibly corresponds to TRBD1 (6 bases). V shed 4 bases and J shed 3 bases, with 13 bases lying between them. CDR3 length: 14 residues. Per the germline V gene, CDR1 is SGHRS and CDR2 is YFSETQ. CDR3 in amino acids: CASSQDSPYYGYTF. CDR3 nucleotides: TGCGCCAGCAGCCAGGACAGCCCATACTATGGCTACACCTTC.

The rearrangement uses TRBV6-1 and TRBJ2-7; 8 bases are shared with TRBD1. The length of the CDR3 is 14 residues. Germline CDR1 is MNHNS and CDR2 is SASEGT. Germline trimming cut 6 bases from V and 4 bases from J; bases unmatched to any gene: 8. The CDR3 loop is CASREAGGGYEQYF. DNA for the CDR3: TGTGCCAGCAGAGAGGCAGGGGGCGGATACGAGCAGTACTTC.

V gene TRBV5-1 combines with J gene TRBJ2-2; TRBD1 agrees at 10 bases. CDR3 length equals 15 residues. The V segment lost 4 bases and the J segment 4 bases; nucleotides outside the gene matches: 4. Germline CDR1 reads SGHRS; CDR2 reads YFSETQ. This chain's CDR3 is CASSLGTGATGELFF. CDR3 sequence (DNA): TGCGCCAGCAGCCTAGGGACAGGGGCCACCGGGGAGCTGTTTTTT.

The chain uses TRBV7-9 and TRBJ1-4; 10 bases are shared with TRBD1. CDR1 is SEHNR and CDR2 is FQNEAQ in the germline V gene (reference sequence). This CDR3 comprises 15 residues. V trimming: 5 bases; J trimming: 10 bases; junction bases outside the gene matches: 10. The CDR3 region is CASSRPGQGSAKLFF. CDR3 sequence (DNA): TGTGCCAGCAGCCGGCCGGGACAGGGGTCGGCAAAACTGTTTTTT.

This rearrangement joins TRBV5-6 to TRBJ2-3; D remains unclear. V was trimmed by 1 base and J by 0 bases, leaving 9 bases between them. Germline V gives CDR1 SGHDT, CDR2 YYEEEE. The CDR3 is made up of 15 amino acids. Here the CDR3 reads CASSLLGESTDTQYF. In DNA form, the CDR3 reads TGTGCCAGCAGCTTGCTCGGAGAGAGCACAGATACGCAGTATTTT.

The chain is built from TRBV7-9 and TRBJ1-4; a weak D match, TRBD1 (5 bases). Germline loops: CDR1 SEHNR, CDR2 FQNEAQ (reference sequence). The CDR3 runs 15 residues. V was cut by 1 base and J by 8 bases, with 14 bases left in between. This CDR3 is CASSLEEEGSEKLFF. The CDR3, as DNA: TGTGCCAGCAGCTTAGAGGAGGAGGGGTCAGAAAAACTGTTTTTT.

The chain uses TRBV7-9 and TRBJ1-2; no firm D call. There are 12 residues in the CDR3. Trimming shortened V by 5 bases and J by 8 bases, and 12 bases separated the two germline ends. Germline assignment: CDR1 SEHNR and CDR2 FQNEAQ (reference sequence). The CDR3 DNA sequence: TGTGCCAGCAGCGCCGTTGGGCAAGGCTACACCTTC. It yields the protein CASSAVGQGYTF.

For this clone: Additional DNA sequences in this sample encode the identical CDR3. The V call is TRBV5-1, the J call TRBJ1-5; 7 bases match TRBD1. J lost 2 bases, V lost 5 bases, and 4 bases had no gene match. The germline V gene encodes CDR1 SGHRS and CDR2 YFSETQ. The CDR3 has 14 residues. CDR3 residues: CASSRTGGNQPQHF. In nucleotides, the CDR3 is TGCGCCAGCAGTCGAACAGGGGGCAATCAGCCCCAGCATTTT. Looking up the rest from reference TRBV5-1 and TRBJ1-5 gives the full variable domain: KAGVTQTPRYLIKTRGQQVTLSCSPISGHRSVSWYQQTPGQGLQFLFEYFSETQRNKGNFPGRFSGRQFSNSRSEMNVSTLELGDSALYLCASSRTGGNQPQHFGDGTRLSIL.

With respect to this clone: Its ends do not fully match the called genes, so a read error is possible. The rearrangement links TRBV15 to TRBJ2-6; a weak D match, TRBD1 (5 bases). Germline V lookup: CDR1 LNHNV, CDR2 YYDKDF (reference sequence). CDR3 length: 15 residues. In DNA, the CDR3 is TGTGCCACCTTCCAGGATTACTCTGGGGCCAACGGCCTGACTTTC. Translating it yields CATFQDYSGANGLTF.

This sequence joins TRBV2 and TRBJ1-2; maybe TRBD1 (6 bases). The CDR3 loop spans 14 amino acids. Germline CDR1 reads SNHLY; CDR2 reads FYNNEI. Trimming removed 4 bases at V and 7 bases at J, with 16 bases between. DNA of the CDR3: TGTGCCAGCAGTGGCGAGGGGGGGCGGGGTGGCTACACCTTC. Translation gives CASSGEGGRGGYTF. The full variable domain, in which reference TRBV2 and TRBJ1-2 provide the parts outside the CDR3, is EPEVTQTPSHQVTQMGQEVILRCVPISNHLYFYWYRQILGQKVEFLVSFYNNEISEKSEIFDDQFSVERPDGSNFTLKIRSTKLEDSAMYFCASSGEGGRGGYTFGSGTRLTVV.

The chain has TRBV7-9 and TRBJ2-5; D is undetermined. TRBJ2-7 explains the end of the DNA better; the J call may be wrong. Looked up from germline, CDR1 is SEHNR and CDR2 is FQNEAQ (reference sequence). The CDR3 sequence is 15 residues long. The DNA for the CDR3 is TGTGCCAGCAGCTTATATACGGAGAACTCCTACGAGCAGTACTTC. It translates to CASSLYTENSYEQYF.

The chain is built from TRBV5-1 and TRBJ2-1; 9 bases agree with TRBD1. V was clipped by 4 bases and J by 5 bases; unmatched bases: 7. This CDR3 has 15 residues. Germline V gene lookup returns CDR1 SGHRS and CDR2 YFSETQ. The CDR3 DNA reads as TGCGCCAGCAGCCAAGGACAGGGGTTCAACAATGAGCAGTTCTTC. It is translated as CASSQGQGFNNEQFF.

The chain joins TRBV5-1 to TRBJ1-2, with unresolved D. Trimming removed 0 bases from V and 0 bases from J, with 9 bases in between. From germline, CDR1 is SGHRS and CDR2 YFSETQ. This CDR3 spans 15 amino acids. DNA for the CDR3: TGCGCCAGCAGCTTGGTGGACTTTACTAACTATGGCTACACCTTC. It is translated as CASSLVDFTNYGYTF.

V is TRBV5-1 and J is TRBJ2-7; no clear D gene. The germline V gene encodes CDR1 SGHRS and CDR2 YFSETQ. V lost 0 bases, J lost 7 bases, and 11 bases lay in between. This CDR3 has 13 residues. The DNA of the CDR3 is TGCGCCAGCAGCTTGGCCGGTACGAGAGAGCAGTACTTC. Its translation: CASSLAGTREQYF. Supplemented by reference TRBV5-1 and TRBJ2-7, the full variable domain reads KAGVTQTPRYLIKTRGQQVTLSCSPISGHRSVSWYQQTPGQGLQFLFEYFSETQRNKGNFPGRFSGRQFSNSRSEMNVSTLELGDSALYLCASSLAGTREQYFGPGTRLTVT.

The V gene is TRBV9, the J gene TRBJ1-1, with 7 positions matching TRBD1. Trimming at V came to 0 bases and at J to 0 bases, leaving 5 bases not matched to a gene. This CDR3 comprises 16 residues. CDR1 SGDLS and CDR2 YYNGEE come from the germline V gene. The CDR3 loop reads CASSVGPGTVNTEAFF. The CDR3 DNA sequence: TGTGCCAGCAGCGTAGGCCCCGGGACAGTGAACACTGAAGCTTTCTTT.

In its sample, this clone was seen a few times. The rearrangement joins TRBV5-4 to TRBJ1-2; 10 bases line up with TRBD1. This CDR3 has 13 amino acids. Germline V gives CDR1 SGHNT, CDR2 YYREEE (reference sequence). V dropped 3 bases and J dropped 6; count of bases not matched to a gene: 2. This CDR3 reads CASSWGTGDGYTF. Written as DNA, the CDR3 is TGTGCCAGCAGCTGGGGGACAGGGGATGGCTACACCTTC.

The chain is built from TRBV2 and TRBJ2-7, with 7 bases identical to TRBD1. The CDR3 loop spans 13 amino acids. V lost 7 bases to trimming and J lost 3 bases; unmatched junction nucleotides: 6. The germline V gene encodes CDR1 SNHLY and CDR2 FYNNEI. The CDR3 loop reads CASNKGTDYEQYF. CDR3 DNA: TGTGCCAGCAACAAAGGGACAGACTACGAGCAGTACTTC.

The CDR3 nucleotides are TGCGCCAGCAGCTTCAGGGTCCCAGGGGAGACCCAGTACTTC. Translating it yields CASSFRVPGETQYF. The chain carries TRBV5-1 and TRBJ2-5, with D maybe TRBD1 (5 bases). Per the germline V gene, CDR1 is SGHRS and CDR2 is YFSETQ. CDR3 length equals 14 residues. V lost 2 bases, J lost 5 bases, and 13 bases lay in between.

The rearrangement links TRBV27 to TRBJ1-5; a weak D match, TRBD1 (5 bases). Trimming cost V 1 base and J 2 bases, with 12 bases left between them. The CDR3 length is 16 residues. Germline CDR1 reads MNHEY; CDR2 reads SMNVEV (reference sequence). The CDR3 nucleotides read TGTGCCAGCAGTTTATTAGGCCAGGGTCGCAATCAGCCCCAGCATTTT. Translating gives CASSLLGQGRNQPQHF.

The gene calls are TRBV10-3 and TRBJ2-1; D unresolved. Germline CDR1 ENHRY, CDR2 SYGVKD. Trimming pared 4 bases from V and 10 bases from J, leaving 17 bases between. CDR3 size: 14 residues. The CDR3 region has the DNA TGTGCCATCAGTGTGACCGACCCAGCCAGGGAGCAGTTCTTC. Translated: CAISVTDPAREQFF.